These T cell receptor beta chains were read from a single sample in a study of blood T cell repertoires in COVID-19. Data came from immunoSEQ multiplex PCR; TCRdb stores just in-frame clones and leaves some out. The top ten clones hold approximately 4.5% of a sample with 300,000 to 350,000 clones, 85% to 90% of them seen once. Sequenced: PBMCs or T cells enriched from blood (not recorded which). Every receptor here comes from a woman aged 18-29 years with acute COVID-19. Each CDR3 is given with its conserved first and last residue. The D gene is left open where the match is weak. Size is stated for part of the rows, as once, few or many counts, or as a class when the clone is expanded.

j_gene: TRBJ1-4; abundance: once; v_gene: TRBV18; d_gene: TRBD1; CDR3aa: CASSLTGIGTEKLFF; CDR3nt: TGTGCCAGCTCACTGACAGGGATCGGGACTGAAAAACTGTTTTTT
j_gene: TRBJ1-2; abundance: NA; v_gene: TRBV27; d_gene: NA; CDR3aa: CASSLYGRAIGGYTF; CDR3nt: TGTGCCAGCAGTTTATACGGCAGGGCAATCGGGGGCTACACCTTC
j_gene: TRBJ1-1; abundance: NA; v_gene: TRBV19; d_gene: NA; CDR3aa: CASSLWGVGEAFF; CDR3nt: TGTGCCAGTAGTTTGTGGGGCGTGGGTGAAGCTTTCTTT
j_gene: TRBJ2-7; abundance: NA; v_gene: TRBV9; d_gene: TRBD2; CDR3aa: CASAAAVGGRAYEQYF; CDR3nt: TGTGCCAGCGCCGCCGCCGTCGGCGGGAGGGCCTACGAGCAGTACTTC
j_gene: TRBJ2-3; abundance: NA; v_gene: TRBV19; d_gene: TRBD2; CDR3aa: CASSIWGTSGRDTQYF; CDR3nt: TGTGCCAGTAGTATATGGGGGACTAGCGGGAGAGATACGCAGTATTTT
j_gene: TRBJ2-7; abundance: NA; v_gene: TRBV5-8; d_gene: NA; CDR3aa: CASSLVSGGLGREQYF; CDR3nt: TGTGCCAGCAGCTTGGTTTCGGGGGGCCTTGGACGCGAGCAGTACTTC
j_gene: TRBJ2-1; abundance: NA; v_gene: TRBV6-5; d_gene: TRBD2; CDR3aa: CASLGGLAGRNEQFF; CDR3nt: TGTGCCTCTTTGGGGGGACTAGCGGGACGGAATGAGCAGTTCTTC
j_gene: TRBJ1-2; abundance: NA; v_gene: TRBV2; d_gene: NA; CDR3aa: CASRNTRVVGGYTF; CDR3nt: TGTGCCAGCAGGAACACGAGGGTGGTTGGTGGCTACACCTTC
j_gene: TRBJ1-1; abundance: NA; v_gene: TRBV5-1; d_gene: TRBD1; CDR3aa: CASRPGQGIEAFF; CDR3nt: TGCGCCAGCAGACCGGGACAGGGGATAGAAGCTTTCTTT
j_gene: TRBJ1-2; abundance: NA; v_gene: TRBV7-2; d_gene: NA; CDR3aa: CASSRTPPYGYTF; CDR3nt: TGTGCCAGCAGCCGGACACCACCTTATGGCTACACCTTC
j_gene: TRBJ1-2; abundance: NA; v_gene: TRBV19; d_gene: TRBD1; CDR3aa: CASSELDRGNYGYTF; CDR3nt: TGTGCCAGTAGCGAATTGGACAGGGGCAACTATGGCTACACCTTC
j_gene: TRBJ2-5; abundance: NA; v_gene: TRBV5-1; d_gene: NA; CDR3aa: CASSLALGQETQYF; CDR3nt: TGCGCCAGCAGCTTGGCCCTAGGTCAAGAGACCCAGTACTTC
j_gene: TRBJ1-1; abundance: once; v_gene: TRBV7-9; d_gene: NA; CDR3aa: CASSLNRIGTEAFF; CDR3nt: TGTGCCAGCAGCTTAAACAGGATTGGGACTGAAGCTTTCTTT
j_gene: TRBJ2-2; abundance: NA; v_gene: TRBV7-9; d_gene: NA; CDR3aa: CASSLSNRNTGELFF; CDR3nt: TGTGCCAGCAGCTTGTCGAACAGAAACACCGGGGAGCTGTTTTTT
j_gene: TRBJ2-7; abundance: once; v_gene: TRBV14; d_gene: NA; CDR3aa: CASSLGVSTGLDEQYF; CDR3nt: TGTGCCAGCAGCCTAGGGGTTTCCACCGGCCTCGACGAGCAGTACTTC
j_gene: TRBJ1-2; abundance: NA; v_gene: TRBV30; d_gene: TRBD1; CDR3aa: CAWSVNRGYGYTF; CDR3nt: TGTGCCTGGAGTGTAAACAGGGGCTATGGCTACACCTTC
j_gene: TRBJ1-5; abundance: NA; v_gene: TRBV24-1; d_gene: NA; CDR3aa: CATSLGYSNQPQHF; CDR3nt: TGTGCCACCAGTCTCGGTTATAGCAATCAGCCCCAGCATTTT
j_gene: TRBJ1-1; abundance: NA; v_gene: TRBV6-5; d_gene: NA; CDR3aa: CATLTGMNTEAFF; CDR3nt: TGTGCCACTCTGACAGGTATGAACACTGAAGCTTTCTTT
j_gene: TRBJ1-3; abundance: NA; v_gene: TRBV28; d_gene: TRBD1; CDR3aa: CASSPPHRGRNTIYF; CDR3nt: TGTGCCAGCAGTCCCCCCCACAGGGGGCGAAACACCATATATTTT
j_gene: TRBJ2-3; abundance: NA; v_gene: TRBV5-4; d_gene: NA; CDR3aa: CASSEDPAGTQYF; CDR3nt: TGTGCCAGCAGCGAAGACCCCGCAGGTACGCAGTATTTT
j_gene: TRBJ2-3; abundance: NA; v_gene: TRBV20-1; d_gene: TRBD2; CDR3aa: CSASTSGTDTQYF; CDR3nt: TGCAGTGCTAGTACTAGCGGCACAGATACGCAGTATTTT
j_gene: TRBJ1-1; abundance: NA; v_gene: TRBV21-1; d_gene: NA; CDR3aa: CASSNQGPRQDTEAFF; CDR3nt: TGTGCCAGCAGCAATCAGGGCCCGCGTCAGGACACTGAAGCTTTCTTT
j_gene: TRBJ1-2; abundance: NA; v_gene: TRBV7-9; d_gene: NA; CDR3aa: CASSDGRGSSGYTF; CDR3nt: TGTGCCAGCAGCGACGGCCGGGGATCGAGTGGCTACACCTTC
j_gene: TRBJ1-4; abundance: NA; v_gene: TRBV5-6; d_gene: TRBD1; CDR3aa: CASSFYGTGTEKLFF; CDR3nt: TGTGCCAGCAGCTTTTATGGGACAGGGACTGAAAAACTGTTTTTT
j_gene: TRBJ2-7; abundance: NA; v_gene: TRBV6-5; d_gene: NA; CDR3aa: CASSYLTASSYEQYF; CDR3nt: TGTGCCAGCAGTTACCTAACAGCAAGCTCCTACGAGCAGTACTTC
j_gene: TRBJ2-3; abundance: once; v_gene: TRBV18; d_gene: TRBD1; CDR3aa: CASSPSGTETDTQYF; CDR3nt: TGTGCCAGCTCACCTTCCGGGACAGAGACAGATACGCAGTATTTT
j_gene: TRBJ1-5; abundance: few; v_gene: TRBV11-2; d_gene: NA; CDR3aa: CASSTHGGVQPQHF; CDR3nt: TGTGCCAGCAGCACTCATGGAGGGGTTCAGCCCCAGCATTTT
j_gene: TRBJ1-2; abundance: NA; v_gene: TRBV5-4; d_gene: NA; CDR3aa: CASSLGSLQTPNYGYTF; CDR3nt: TGTGCCAGCAGCTTGGGTTCGTTGCAGACACCTAACTATGGCTACACCTTC
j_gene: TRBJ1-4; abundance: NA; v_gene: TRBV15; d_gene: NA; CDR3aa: CATSTEGRGSEKLFF; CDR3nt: TGTGCCACCAGCACGGAGGGGCGCGGAAGTGAAAAACTGTTTTTT
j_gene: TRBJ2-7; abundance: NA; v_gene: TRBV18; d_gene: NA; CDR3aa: CASSRDFDEQYF; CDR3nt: TGTGCCAGCTCACGGGACTTCGACGAGCAGTACTTC
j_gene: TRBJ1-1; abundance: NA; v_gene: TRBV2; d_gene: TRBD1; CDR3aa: CAVLGQGANTEAFF; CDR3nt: TGTGCCGTGTTGGGACAGGGGGCTAACACTGAAGCTTTCTTT
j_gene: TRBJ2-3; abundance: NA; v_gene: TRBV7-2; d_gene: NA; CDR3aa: CASSPGLSTDTQYF; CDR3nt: TGTGCCAGCAGCCCCGGACTGTCCACAGATACGCAGTATTTT
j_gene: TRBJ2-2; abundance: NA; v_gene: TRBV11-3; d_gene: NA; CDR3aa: CASSFSRSTGELFF; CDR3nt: TGTGCCAGCAGCTTCTCCCGGAGCACCGGGGAGCTGTTTTTT
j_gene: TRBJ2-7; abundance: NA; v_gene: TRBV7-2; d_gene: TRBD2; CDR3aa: CASSPRARREGQEQYF; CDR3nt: TGTGCCAGCAGCCCCAGGGCCCGGCGGGAGGGGCAGGAGCAGTACTTC
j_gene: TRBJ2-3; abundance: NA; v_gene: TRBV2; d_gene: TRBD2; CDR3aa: CASSPGLAGGLDTQYF; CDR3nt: TGTGCCAGCAGCCCGGGACTAGCGGGAGGTTTGGATACGCAGTATTTT
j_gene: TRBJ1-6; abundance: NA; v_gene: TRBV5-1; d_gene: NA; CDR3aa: CASSFDGGNSPLHF; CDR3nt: TGCGCCAGCAGCTTTGACGGGGGTAATTCACCCCTCCACTTT
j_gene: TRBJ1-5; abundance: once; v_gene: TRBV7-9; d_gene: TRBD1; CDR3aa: CASTPGGNSNQPQHF; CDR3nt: TGTGCCAGCACCCCAGGGGGGAATAGCAATCAGCCCCAGCATTTT
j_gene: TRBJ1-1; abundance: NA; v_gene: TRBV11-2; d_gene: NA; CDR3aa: CASSLSRSEAFF; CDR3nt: TGTGCCAGCAGCTTAAGTAGATCTGAAGCTTTCTTT
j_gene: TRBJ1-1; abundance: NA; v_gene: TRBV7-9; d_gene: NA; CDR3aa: CASSLSRLRGTEAFF; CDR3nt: TGTGCCAGCAGCTTAAGCCGCCTGCGGGGTACTGAAGCTTTCTTT
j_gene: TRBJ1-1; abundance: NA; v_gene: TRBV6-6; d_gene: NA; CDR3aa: CASRSGQPEAFF; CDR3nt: TGTGCCAGCAGGAGCGGACAGCCTGAAGCTTTCTTT
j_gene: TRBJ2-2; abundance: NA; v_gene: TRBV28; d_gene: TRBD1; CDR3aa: CASSLYLPGQGNTGELFF; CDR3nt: TGTGCCAGCAGTTTATACCTCCCGGGACAGGGAAACACCGGGGAGCTGTTTTTT
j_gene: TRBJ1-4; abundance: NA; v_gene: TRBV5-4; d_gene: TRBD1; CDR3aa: CASSLRPTGTGDEKLFF; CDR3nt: TGTGCCAGCAGTTTGAGACCTACCGGGACAGGGGATGAAAAACTGTTTTTT
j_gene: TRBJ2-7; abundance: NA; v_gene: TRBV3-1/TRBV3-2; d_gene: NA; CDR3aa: CASSQAWRKHEQYF; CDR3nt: TGTGCCAGCAGCCAAGCGTGGAGGAAACACGAGCAGTACTTC
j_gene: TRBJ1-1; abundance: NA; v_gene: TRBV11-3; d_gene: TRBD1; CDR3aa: CASSPLTGSDTEAFF; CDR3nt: TGTGCCAGCAGCCCTCTGACAGGGTCTGACACTGAAGCTTTCTTT
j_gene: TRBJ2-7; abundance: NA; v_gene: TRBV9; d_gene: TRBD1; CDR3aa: CASSARQGYEQYF; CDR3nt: TGTGCCAGCAGCGCCAGACAGGGTTACGAGCAGTACTTC
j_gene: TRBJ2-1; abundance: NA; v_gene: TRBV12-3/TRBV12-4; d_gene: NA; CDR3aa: CASSPQDGLEQFF; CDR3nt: TGTGCCAGCAGTCCACAGGACGGTCTTGAGCAGTTCTTC
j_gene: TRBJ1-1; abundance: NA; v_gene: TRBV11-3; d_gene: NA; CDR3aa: CASNLYGSSNTEAFF; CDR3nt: TGTGCCAGCAACCTCTACGGGAGTTCGAACACTGAAGCTTTCTTT
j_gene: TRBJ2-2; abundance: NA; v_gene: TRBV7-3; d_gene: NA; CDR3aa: CASREQGWTGELFF; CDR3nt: TGTGCCAGCAGAGAGCAGGGCTGGACCGGGGAGCTGTTTTTT